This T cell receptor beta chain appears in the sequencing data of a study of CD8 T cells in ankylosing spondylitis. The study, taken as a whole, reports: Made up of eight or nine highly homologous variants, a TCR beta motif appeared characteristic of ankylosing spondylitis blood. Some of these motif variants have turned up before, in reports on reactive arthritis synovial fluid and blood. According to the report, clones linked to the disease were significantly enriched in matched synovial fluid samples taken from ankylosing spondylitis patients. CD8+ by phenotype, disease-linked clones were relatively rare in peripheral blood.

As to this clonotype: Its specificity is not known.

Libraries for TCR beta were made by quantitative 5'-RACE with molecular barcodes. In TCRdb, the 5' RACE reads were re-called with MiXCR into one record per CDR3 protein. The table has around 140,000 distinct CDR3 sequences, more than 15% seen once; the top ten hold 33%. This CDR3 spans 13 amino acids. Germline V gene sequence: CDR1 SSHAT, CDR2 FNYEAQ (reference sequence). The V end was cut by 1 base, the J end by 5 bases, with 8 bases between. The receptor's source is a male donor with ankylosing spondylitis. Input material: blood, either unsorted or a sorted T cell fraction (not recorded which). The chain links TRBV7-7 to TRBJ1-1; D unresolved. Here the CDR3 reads CASSLGEGTEAFF. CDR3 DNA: TGTGCCAGCAGCTTAGGTGAGGGAACTGAAGCTTTCTTT.